Each of the 18 T cell receptor beta chains below was sequenced from the same sample in a study of blood T cell repertoires in COVID-19. Profiling relied on immunoSEQ multiplex PCR, and the TCRdb table lists in-frame clones only, not all of them. The data hold 190,000 or so clones, with approximately 87% observed a single time. The sequencing input was peripheral blood. These receptors were obtained from a man in his sixties who had recovered from COVID-19.

The chain uses TRBV5-1 and TRBJ2-7, with 9 bases aligning to TRBD2. Germline V gene lookup returns CDR1 SGHRS and CDR2 YFSETQ. V dropped 0 bases and J dropped 5; count of bases not matched to a gene: 3. The CDR3 runs to 14 residues. CDR3 DNA: TGCGCCAGCAGCTTGGGGTTAGCGGGAGACGAGCAGTACTTC. It translates to CASSLGLAGDEQYF.

The rearrangement joins TRBV5-1 to TRBJ2-3; D gene unclear. This CDR3 is built from 15 residues. Germline V gene lookup returns CDR1 SGHRS and CDR2 YFSETQ. V was pared by 0 bases and J by 1 base, with 9 bases between. DNA of the CDR3: TGCGCCAGCAGCTTGGCCGGAGAGGGCACAGATACGCAGTATTTT. Protein product: CASSLAGEGTDTQYF.

DNA of the CDR3: TGTGCCAGCGCATACACACAGGGGGGCTACACCTTC. Its translation: CASAYTQGGYTF. The chain couples TRBV6-1 to TRBJ1-2, with 7 bases fitting TRBD1. CDR1 is MNHNS, CDR2 SASEGT, per germline. The CDR3 extends over 12 amino acids. The V and J ends lost 8 bases and 8 bases, in that order; junction bases with no gene match: 8.

The J gene is TRBJ1-3, the V gene TRBV9; D not certain. Germline V gene lookup returns CDR1 SGDLS and CDR2 YYNGEE. Trimming pared 0 bases from V and 0 bases from J, leaving 7 bases between. The CDR3 length is 15 residues. CDR3: CASSVDPGSGNTIYF. CDR3 in DNA: TGTGCCAGCAGCGTAGACCCAGGCTCTGGAAACACCATATATTTT.

CDR3 in amino acids: CASSREGGSYEQYF. Here the CDR3 DNA reads TGTGCCAGCAGTCGGGAGGGGGGGTCCTACGAGCAGTACTTC. The chain joins TRBV25-1 to TRBJ2-7, with 8 positions matching TRBD2. The germline CDR1 and CDR2 sequences are MGHDK and SYGVNS. This CDR3 has 14 amino acids. J gave up 1 base and V 5 bases, and 4 bases lay outside the gene matches.

The chain combines TRBV18 with TRBJ1-6; D is perhaps TRBD1 (5 bases). Trimming shortened V by 1 base and J by 8 bases, and 12 bases separated the two germline ends. The germline gives CDR1 KGHSH, CDR2 LQKENI. This CDR3 contains 15 residues. CDR3 coding DNA: TGTGCCAGCTCACCACTTGGACCGGGGGATTCACCCCTCCACTTT. It codes for CASSPLGPGDSPLHF.

The J gene is TRBJ2-1, the V gene TRBV19; 8 positions agree with TRBD2. CDR3 length: 16 residues. V lost 3 bases to trimming and J lost 3 bases; unmatched junction nucleotides: 7. Germline CDR1 reads LNHDA; CDR2 reads SQIVND (reference sequence). CDR3 DNA sequence: TGTGCCAGTAGTATCCCCGCTAGCGGGTACTACAATGAGCAGTTCTTC. Encoded protein: CASSIPASGYYNEQFF. Together with reference TRBV19 and TRBJ2-1, the CDR3 gives the full variable domain: DGGITQSPKYLFRKEGQNVTLSCEQNLNHDAMYWYRQDPGQGLRLIYYSQIVNDFQKGDIAEGYSVSREKKESFPLTVTSAQKNPTAFYLCASSIPASGYYNEQFFGPGTRLTVL.

V usage is TRBV7-9 and J usage is TRBJ2-7, with D maybe TRBD2 (5 bases). V was pared by 6 bases and J by 3 bases, with 15 bases between. CDR3 length: 14 amino acids. Germline-derived CDR1 and CDR2 are SEHNR and FQNEAQ (reference sequence). The CDR3 protein is CASSYGLPDYEQYF. The CDR3 DNA reads as TGTGCCAGCAGTTACGGACTTCCAGACTACGAGCAGTACTTC.

CDR3 nucleotides: TGTGCCAGCAGCTTAGCGACTAGCGGGGACAATGAGCAGTTCTTC. Encoded protein: CASSLATSGDNEQFF. The rearrangement uses TRBV7-6 and TRBJ2-1, with 11 bases fitting TRBD2. The CDR3 length is 15 residues. Losses at the gene ends were 0 bases for V and 5 bases for J; bases not matched to a gene: 0. Per the germline V gene, CDR1 is SGHVS and CDR2 is FNYEAQ.

This rearrangement joins TRBV24-1 to TRBJ2-3, with TRBD1 matching over 9 bases. V was pared by 3 bases and J by 3 bases, with 6 bases of the junction left unmatched. This CDR3 is built from 16 residues. The V gene's germline CDR1 is KGHDR and CDR2 SFDVKD. CDR3 amino acids: CATSDAGTGRTDTQYF. CDR3 nucleotide sequence: TGTGCCACCAGTGATGCCGGGACAGGGAGAACAGATACGCAGTATTTT.

V and J are TRBV24-1 and TRBJ2-3; 10 bases agree with TRBD2. V gave up 6 bases and J gave up 5 bases; unmatched junction bases: 4. This CDR3 region has 14 residues. Germline V CDR1 and CDR2: KGHDR, SFDVKD. In DNA form, the CDR3 reads TGTGCCACCAGTACTAGCGGGGAGGGAGATACGCAGTATTTT. Protein sequence: CATSTSGEGDTQYF.

This clone occurred a few times. The rearrangement joins TRBV28 to TRBJ2-1; the match to TRBD2 covers 8 bases. Germline CDR1 and CDR2: MDHEN and SYDVKM. After removal of 3 bases from V and 5 bases from J, the junction contained 3 bases not matched to a gene. The CDR3 extends over 14 amino acids. The CDR3 reads CASSLREVHNEQFF. In DNA form, the CDR3 reads TGTGCCAGCAGTTTGCGGGAGGTCCACAATGAGCAGTTCTTC.

V and J are TRBV11-2 and TRBJ2-1, with TRBD2 matching over 10 bases. The CDR3 is made up of 13 amino acids. Germline V lookup: CDR1 SGHAT, CDR2 FQNNGV. The trim removed 4 bases at V and 10 bases at J, leaving 4 bases unmatched. The CDR3 coding sequence is TGTGCCAGCAGCTCGGGACTAGCGAACGAGCAGTTCTTC. Amino acids: CASSSGLANEQFF. Full variable domain (rest looked up from reference TRBV11-2 and TRBJ2-1): EAGVAQSPRYKIIEKRQSVAFWCNPISGHATLYWYQQILGQGPKLLIQFQNNGVVDDSQLPKDRFSAERLKGVDSTLKIQPAKLEDSAVYLCASSSGLANEQFFGPGTRLTVL.

The chain has TRBV10-1 and TRBJ2-2, with D unclear. Trimming shortened V by 5 bases and J by 7 bases, and 8 bases separated the two germline ends. Germline V CDR1 and CDR2: WNHNN, SYGVQD (reference sequence). The CDR3 covers 12 residues. This chain's CDR3 is CASSKRSGELFF. CDR3 sequence (DNA): TGCGCCAGCAGTAAGAGGAGCGGGGAGCTGTTTTTT.

The chain uses TRBV6-2 or TRBV6-3 and TRBJ2-5; D not certain. The CDR3 consists of 16 residues. V was trimmed by 6 bases and J by 7 bases, leaving 24 bases between them. Per germline, CDR1 MNHEY and CDR2 SVGEGT. The CDR3 sequence: CASSHPEGAQKGTQYF. Here the CDR3 DNA reads TGTGCCAGCAGCCACCCCGAAGGAGCCCAAAAAGGGACCCAGTACTTC.

CDR3 coding DNA: TGTGCCAGCAGCTCAAGCTGGGGGGAGCTGTTTTTT. Protein sequence: CASSSSWGELFF. The chain couples TRBV7-9 to TRBJ2-2; D is uncertain. The CDR3 is made up of 12 amino acids. Germline CDR1 is SEHNR and CDR2 is FQNEAQ (reference sequence). Trimming took 4 bases from V and 8 from J, leaving 8 bases between them.

The chain uses TRBV5-1 and TRBJ2-5; 8 bases align to TRBD1. The germline CDR1 and CDR2 sequences are SGHRS and YFSETQ. There are 14 residues in the CDR3. Trimming cost V 2 bases and J 4 bases; bases outside gene matches: 4. The CDR3: CASSLTGGRETQYF. CDR3 in DNA: TGCGCCAGCAGCTTAACAGGGGGTCGAGAGACCCAGTACTTC.

This chain links TRBV7-9 with TRBJ2-3, with TRBD2 matching over 9 bases. The CDR3 totals 13 residues. Per germline, CDR1 SEHNR and CDR2 FQNEAQ (reference sequence). V was clipped by 10 bases and J by 4 bases; unmatched bases: 6. The CDR3 loop is CAIGGREADTQYF. The CDR3 DNA is TGTGCCATCGGCGGGAGGGAAGCAGATACGCAGTATTTT.